This TCR beta chain was identified in a study of blood T cell repertoires in COVID-19. Profiling relied on immunoSEQ multiplex PCR, and the TCRdb table lists in-frame clones only, not all of them. The data contain 270,000 or so clones, approximately 90% of them singletons. In germline, CDR1 is SGHTS, CDR2 YDEGEE. The CDR3 consists of 16 residues. With V trimmed by 4 bases and J by 0 bases, 6 bases remained unmatched. The chain uses TRBV5-8 and TRBJ2-3; 9 positions agree with TRBD2. This TCR was recovered from a woman in her twenties or thirties with acute COVID-19. The sequencing input was PBMCs or T cells enriched from blood (not recorded which). The chain's CDR3 is CASSTWTSASTDTQYF. The CDR3 DNA reads as TGTGCCAGCAGCACGTGGACTAGCGCTAGCACAGATACGCAGTATTTT.